These 25 T cell receptor beta chains came from one sample sequenced in a study of shared clonotypes between healthy human individuals. TCRdb keeps only in-frame clones here, not all; method: immunoSEQ multiplex PCR. The sample comprises more than 400,000 clones, approximately 80% of which are singletons, and around 13% rests with the top ten. Material for sequencing was PBMCs. All receptors derive from a woman aged 40 to 50 in good health. Some clones in this sample may be carry-over from other donors' samples.

The chain links TRBV4-1 to TRBJ2-7; D is unresolved. CDR3 length: 12 residues. Looked up from germline, CDR1 is MGHRA and CDR2 is YSYEKL. V was trimmed by 5 bases and J by 4 bases, leaving 9 bases between them. CDR3 sequence reads: CASSEQGYEQYF. Here the CDR3 DNA reads TGCGCCAGCAGCGAACAAGGATACGAGCAGTACTTC.

V usage is TRBV14 and J usage is TRBJ1-2; D perhaps matches TRBD1 (6 bases). V lost 4 bases, J lost 0 bases, and 12 bases lay in between. Germline V CDR1 and CDR2: SGHDN, FVKESK. The CDR3 runs 15 residues. The CDR3 DNA reads TGTGCCAGCAGCCGCACAGGGTTTGCTAACTATGGCTACACCTTC. It is translated as CASSRTGFANYGYTF.

The J gene is TRBJ1-2, the V gene TRBV28; possible D gene TRBD1, 6 bases. This CDR3 region has 15 residues. V dropped 2 bases and J dropped 4 bases, with 14 bases sitting between them. Germline-derived CDR1 and CDR2 are MDHEN and SYDVKM. CDR3 in DNA: TGTGCCAGCAGTTTAGTCACAGGGCTTGTCTATGGCTACACCTTC. This gives the protein CASSLVTGLVYGYTF.

The count of this clone is one. The genes are TRBV7-2 and TRBJ2-1, with TRBD2 matching over 10 bases. CDR3 length equals 17 residues. V lost 2 bases and J lost 7; bases outside the gene matches: 11. Germline values: CDR1 SGHTA, CDR2 FQGNSA. The CDR3 DNA sequence: TGTGCCAGCAGCTTATACTTGTCTAGCGGGAGCGGGAATGAGCAGTTCTTC. Translated: CASSLYLSSGSGNEQFF. Using reference TRBV7-2 and TRBJ2-1 for the parts outside the CDR3, the full variable domain is GAGVSQSPSNKVTEKGKDVELRCDPISGHTALYWYRQSLGQGLEFLIYFQGNSAPDKSGLPSDRFSAERTGGSVSTLTIQRTQQEDSAVYLCASSLYLSSGSGNEQFFGPGTRLTVL.

With respect to this clone: This may come from a read error, since a much larger clone is one base off. In the same sample, other DNA sequences code for this CDR3. For the CDR3, the DNA is TGTGCCTGGAGGAGAGCAGGGTTTGCTAACTATGGCTACACCTTC. This translates into CAWRRAGFANYGYTF. The chain recombines TRBV30 with TRBJ1-2, with D maybe TRBD1 (5 bases). The V gene's germline CDR1 is GTSNPN and CDR2 SVGIG (reference sequence). The V gene lost 3 bases and the J gene lost 0 bases, with 14 bases spanning the gap. The CDR3 extends over 15 amino acids.

This clone was observed a handful of times. Here the CDR3 reads CSVEVATQETQYF. The CDR3 DNA sequence: TGCAGCGTTGAAGTAGCGACACAAGAGACCCAGTACTTC. The genes are TRBV29-1 and TRBJ2-5, with D perhaps TRBD2 (5 bases). Germline CDR1 reads SQVTM; CDR2 reads ANQGSEA. The CDR3 has 13 amino acids. Trimming cost V 1 base and J 2 bases, with 8 bases left between them.

The rearrangement links TRBV19 to TRBJ2-2, with D hard to call. The germline CDR1 and CDR2 sequences are LNHDA and SQIVND (reference sequence). This CDR3 spans 14 amino acids. V was pared by 6 bases and J by 2 bases, with 10 bases between. CDR3 in DNA: TGTGCCAGTAGACAGACGGTTAACACCGGGGAGCTGTTTTTT. Amino acid sequence: CASRQTVNTGELFF.

The chain uses TRBV7-2 and TRBJ1-1; the D gene is possibly TRBD1 (5 bases). CDR3 length: 15 amino acids. Germline V lookup: CDR1 SGHTA, CDR2 FQGNSA. V dropped 1 base and J dropped 1 base, with 10 bases sitting between them. This CDR3 is CASSLVIGQNTEAFF. The CDR3 DNA is TGTGCCAGCAGCTTAGTTATAGGACAGAACACTGAAGCTTTCTTT.

The chain joins TRBV4-1 to TRBJ2-5, with D tentatively TRBD1 (6 bases). V was shortened by 1 base and J by 5 bases, with 14 bases between the two germline ends. Germline V CDR1 and CDR2: MGHRA, YSYEKL. The CDR3 spans 15 residues. The CDR3 region has the DNA TGCGCCAGCAGCCAAGTGAGGCAGGGGTTGGAGACCCAGTACTTC. Translating gives CASSQVRQGLETQYF.

This chain uses TRBV29-1 with TRBJ2-3; unclear D gene. The CDR3 sequence is 12 residues long. V dropped 4 bases and J dropped 4 bases, with 9 bases sitting between them. Germline CDR1 and CDR2: SQVTM and ANQGSEA. CDR3 sequence: CSVAWSPDTQYF. The CDR3 DNA reads as TGCAGCGTTGCCTGGAGCCCAGATACGCAGTATTTT.

This chain uses TRBV18 with TRBJ2-2; 9 nucleotides agree with TRBD2. CDR3 length equals 15 residues. Losses at the gene ends were 3 bases for V and 5 bases for J; bases not matched to a gene: 4. Germline V gene lookup returns CDR1 KGHSH and CDR2 LQKENI. This CDR3 reads CASSPSGSATGELFF. The DNA for the CDR3 is TGTGCCAGCTCACCTAGCGGGAGTGCAACCGGGGAGCTGTTTTTT.

The chain recombines TRBV7-9 with TRBJ2-3; 7 positions match TRBD1. The CDR3 consists of 14 residues. With V trimmed by 5 bases and J by 4 bases, 6 bases remained unmatched. The V gene's germline CDR1 is SEHNR and CDR2 FQNEAQ (reference sequence). The CDR3 DNA reads as TGTGCCAGCAGCACGACAGGGTTCGCAGATACGCAGTATTTT. Its protein is CASSTTGFADTQYF.

The chain uses TRBV30 and TRBJ2-5, with 7 bases aligning to TRBD2. Germline V lookup: CDR1 GTSNPN, CDR2 SVGIG (reference sequence). The CDR3 runs to 14 residues. Trimming at V came to 1 base and at J to 1 base, leaving 3 bases not matched to a gene. In nucleotides, the CDR3 is TGTGCCTGGAGTGGGGGACTAATCCAAGAGACCCAGTACTTC. It translates to CAWSGGLIQETQYF.

A word on this clone: The junction shows a germline mismatch at one end, possibly a read error. V is TRBV7-9 and J is TRBJ1-2; D remains unclear. The CDR3 covers 14 residues. The germline CDR1 and CDR2 sequences are SEHNR and FQNEAQ (reference sequence). The CDR3 sequence: CASSLRRAGYDYTF. In DNA form, the CDR3 reads TGTGCCAGCAGCTTAAGACGCGCAGGTTATGACTACACCTTC.

The CDR3 bases are TGTGCCAGCAGCGTAGTGGGACAGGGAGCGAACACCGGGGAGCTGTTTTTT. Its translation: CASSVVGQGANTGELFF. This chain connects TRBV9 to TRBJ2-2, with 9 bases lining up with TRBD1. After removal of 0 bases from V and 0 bases from J, the junction contained 3 bases not matched to a gene. There are 17 residues in the CDR3. CDR1 is SGDLS and CDR2 is YYNGEE in the germline V gene.

Worth noting for this clone: The sample has other DNA sequences that encode this CDR3 too. CDR3 bases: TGTGCCAGCAGCTTAGGGCTGGCGGGAGGGAAAGATACGCAGTATTTT. It specifies CASSLGLAGGKDTQYF. The chain has TRBV7-2 and TRBJ2-3; TRBD2 matches 9 bases. The CDR3 totals 16 residues. Germline V CDR1 and CDR2: SGHTA, FQGNSA. Trimming cost V 1 base and J 5 bases; bases outside gene matches: 7.

This chain connects TRBV7-3 to TRBJ2-7, with D perhaps assigned TRBD1 or TRBD2 (5 bases each). CDR1 and CDR2 (germline): SGHTA, FQGTGA. V lost 1 base and J lost 6, with 13 bases in between. There are 14 residues in the CDR3. CDR3 sequence reads: CASSLSRDASEQYF. The CDR3 nucleotides read TGTGCCAGCAGCTTAAGCAGGGACGCTTCCGAGCAGTACTTC.

J is TRBJ2-3 and V is TRBV15; no definite D call. Looked up from germline, CDR1 is LNHNV and CDR2 is YYDKDF (reference sequence). There are 19 residues in the CDR3. The V and J ends lost 1 base and 0 bases respectively, with 20 bases between them. This CDR3 reads CATSRAGIMAPPSTDTQYF. The CDR3 DNA reads as TGTGCCACCAGCAGAGCGGGTATTATGGCCCCACCAAGCACAGATACGCAGTATTTT.

As regards this clone: One end of the junction is discordant with germline, which a read error may explain. The V gene is TRBV5-4, the J gene TRBJ1-2; the match to TRBD1 covers 8 bases. The CDR3 consists of 14 residues. Germline lookup yields CDR1 SGHNT and CDR2 YYREEE (reference sequence). The CDR3 sequence: CASNSQGATYSYTF. In DNA, the CDR3 is TGTGCCAGCAACTCTCAGGGGGCAACCTATAGCTACACCTTC.

The rearrangement links TRBV7-2 to TRBJ2-3; D is possibly TRBD1 (8 bases). The CDR3 spans 19 residues. CDR1 is SGHTA and CDR2 is FQGNSA in the germline V gene. The V end was cut by 6 bases, the J end by 3 bases, with 28 bases between. The CDR3 DNA reads as TGTGCCAGCAGTTCCCCAGGACAGGGTGGGAGGGCTGTTACAGATACGCAGTATTTT. Translated, it gives CASSSPGQGGRAVTDTQYF.

Concerning this clone: This same CDR3 is encoded by further DNA sequences in the sample. The chain couples TRBV10-3 to TRBJ1-4; perhaps TRBD1 as D (5 bases). Per germline, CDR1 ENHRY and CDR2 SYGVKD. CDR3 length: 13 amino acids. V lost 3 bases and J 8 bases, leaving 10 bases between the germline ends. CDR3 nucleotides: TGTGCCATCAGTGAATCGGGGCGCGAAAAACTGTTTTTT. Translating gives CAISESGREKLFF.

The chain joins TRBV5-4 to TRBJ2-1; perhaps TRBD2 as D (6 bases). Looked up from germline, CDR1 is SGHNT and CDR2 is YYREEE (reference sequence). Trimming cost V 0 bases and J 1 base, with 8 bases left between them. There are 15 residues in the CDR3. The DNA of the CDR3 is TGTGCCAGCAGCTTGGGAGCGGGTTCCTACAATGAGCAGTTCTTC. Its protein product is CASSLGAGSYNEQFF.

V usage is TRBV6-5 and J usage is TRBJ1-1, with no clear D. V gave up 6 bases and J gave up 1 base, with 9 bases separating them. CDR1 is MNHEY and CDR2 is SVGAGI in the germline V gene. The CDR3 sequence is 13 residues long. CDR3 bases: TGTGCCAGCAGCCCCCCAGGGAACACTGAAGCTTTCTTT. This translates into CASSPPGNTEAFF.

The chain employs TRBV29-1 and TRBJ1-3, with a weak D call TRBD1 (6 bases). There are 13 residues in the CDR3. V dropped 4 bases and J dropped 7 bases, with 14 bases sitting between them. The germline gives CDR1 SQVTM, CDR2 ANQGSEA. For the CDR3, the DNA is TGCAGCGTTGCGGGGTGGGGGGCGAACACCATATATTTT. Protein: CSVAGWGANTIYF.

This clone occurred a few times. The same CDR3 arises from other DNA sequences in this sample as well. The chain carries TRBV2 and TRBJ2-2; the match to TRBD2 covers 8 bases. The germline CDR1 and CDR2 sequences are SNHLY and FYNNEI. The CDR3 is made up of 16 amino acids. The trim removed 7 bases at V and 5 bases at J, leaving 12 bases unmatched. CDR3 sequence: CASILSAGAKTGELFF. CDR3 DNA: TGTGCCAGCATTCTCTCAGCGGGAGCCAAAACCGGGGAGCTGTTTTTT.